Shown below are 5 T cell receptor beta chains from a single sample sequenced in a study of beta chain features in type 1 diabetes. As every portion of the isolated RNA was reverse transcribed, the sequencing read expressed TCRB transcripts. Using immunoSEQ multiplex PCR, the repertoire was profiled, and TCRdb retains in-frame clones only, with some absent. This sample has nearly 350,000 clones, with 8% found just once. The sequenced material came from central memory CD4+ T cells from blood. These receptors were taken from a woman aged 18-29 years in good health.

This clone has at least ten counts. The CDR3 DNA reads TGCGCCAGCAGCTTGCTTGGGCAGAGCAAAAACATTCAGTACTTC. This gives the protein CASSLLGQSKNIQYF. The chain is built from TRBV5-1 and TRBJ2-4, with unresolved D. CDR3 length equals 15 residues. V shed 1 base and J shed 3 bases, with 11 bases lying between them. Germline values: CDR1 SGHRS, CDR2 YFSETQ.

The rearrangement joins TRBV10-1 to TRBJ2-7, with D perhaps matching TRBD2 (6 bases). CDR1 and CDR2 from the germline V gene are WNHNN and SYGVQD (reference sequence). This CDR3 contains 16 residues. V lost 6 bases, J lost 2 bases, and 20 bases lay in between. The CDR3 loop reads CASSHPPWRDPYEQYF. The CDR3 region has the DNA TGCGCCAGCAGCCATCCCCCCTGGCGGGATCCCTACGAGCAGTACTTC.

The CDR3 sequence is CASSPLLAGRRTQYF. The CDR3 DNA follows: TGTGCCAGCAGCCCCCTACTAGCGGGGAGACGGACCCAGTACTTC. The gene calls are TRBV7-2 and TRBJ2-5; 10 nucleotides align to TRBD2. With 5 bases clipped from V and 7 bases from J, the junction kept 10 bases outside the gene matches. The CDR3 consists of 15 residues. The germline V gene has CDR1 SGHTA and CDR2 FQGNSA. The full variable domain, with the rest looked up from reference TRBV7-2 and TRBJ2-5, is GAGVSQSPSNKVTEKGKDVELRCDPISGHTALYWYRQSLGQGLEFLIYFQGNSAPDKSGLPSDRFSAERTGGSVSTLTIQRTQQEDSAVYLCASSPLLAGRRTQYFGPGTRLLVL.

The chain recombines TRBV5-1 with TRBJ2-4, with D possibly matching TRBD1 (6 bases). Germline CDR1 SGHRS, CDR2 YFSETQ. The CDR3 spans 15 residues. The V and J ends lost 4 bases and 3 bases respectively, with 14 bases between them. The CDR3 sequence: CASSRDIWDKNIQYF. CDR3 nucleotides: TGCGCCAGCAGCAGGGACATCTGGGACAAAAACATTCAGTACTTC.

The V and J genes are TRBV4-1 and TRBJ2-1; 8 nucleotides agree with TRBD1. Germline loops: CDR1 MGHRA, CDR2 YSYEKL. V dropped 4 bases and J dropped 6; count of bases not matched to a gene: 8. CDR3 length equals 15 residues. This chain's CDR3 is CASSRGGTGSNEQFF. The CDR3 coding sequence is TGCGCCAGCAGCCGAGGGGGGACAGGTAGCAATGAGCAGTTCTTC.